Listed below are T cell receptor beta chains from one sample, sequenced in a study of blood T cells in healthy people across ages. TCRdb recomputed calls from the 5' RACE reads with MiXCR, one row per CDR3 protein. This sample has about 1,500,000 distinct CDR3 sequences, with roughly 27% found just once. Sequenced material: blood. All receptors derive from a woman aged 25-40 years in good health. CDR3s include the opening cysteine and the closing phenylalanine or tryptophan. A D gene is named only where the DNA matches it firmly. The listing skips clone size in some rows; elsewhere it reads once, few, many or a size class.

d_gene	abundance	j_gene	v_gene	CDR3nt	CDR3aa
TRBD1	few	TRBJ2-5	TRBV10-3	TGTGCCTCCGGAGGGGGGACAGGAACAGAGACCCAGTACTTC	CASGGGTGTETQYF
TRBD1	few	TRBJ1-4	TRBV20-1	TGCAGTGCTATGAGACAGGGGGAGGAAAAACTGTTTTTT	CSAMRQGEEKLFF
TRBD1	.	TRBJ2-7	TRBV6-5	TGTGCCAGCACCACGAGAGGGGGCCGGAATGAGCAGTACTTC	CASTTRGGRNEQYF
TRBD1	.	TRBJ2-2	TRBV4-1	TGCGCCAGCAGCCCTGAACAAACCGGGACAGGGGACGCCGGGGAGCTGTTTTTT	CASSPEQTGTGDAGELFF
TRBD1	.	TRBJ1-2	TRBV5-1	TGCGCCAGCAGCGGGACAGTAAACTATGGCTACACCTTC	CASSGTVNYGYTF
.	once	TRBJ2-5	TRBV4-1	TGCGCCAGCAGCCTAACCCTGATCGGGGTCGGGGAGACCCAGTACTTC	CASSLTLIGVGETQYF
.	few	TRBJ2-3	TRBV27	TGTGCCACCAGAGGGATTAGCACAGATACGCAGTATTTT	CATRGISTDTQYF
.	many	TRBJ1-2	TRBV5-1	TGCGCCAGCAGCCGGGCCTCCGGGGCCTGGGGCTACACCTTC	CASSRASGAWGYTF
.	.	TRBJ2-3	TRBV21-1	TGTGCCAGCAGCAAAGCGGGACTAGCGGGGGGCACAGATACGCAGTATTTT	CASSKAGLAGGTDTQYF
.	few	TRBJ1-2	TRBV7-9	TGTGCCAGCAGCTCGTATGGGGTCTATGGCTACACCTTC	CASSSYGVYGYTF
TRBD2	.	TRBJ2-5	TRBV18	TGTGCCAGCTCACCCTTAGCGGGAGAATCGGAGACCCAGTACTTC	CASSPLAGESETQYF
TRBD1	few	TRBJ2-3	TRBV7-3	TGTGCCAGCAGCTTAACGGGACAGGGCCCCACAGATGCGCAGTATTTT	CASSLTGQGPTDAQYF
.	.	TRBJ1-1	TRBV7-9	TGTGCCAGCAGCATCATAAAGAACACTGAAGCTTTCTTT	CASSIIKNTEAFF
TRBD1	many	TRBJ1-2	TRBV12-3/TRBV12-4	TGTGCCAGCAGCGACAGCGGACAGGGGAGTTATGGCTACACCTTC	CASSDSGQGSYGYTF
TRBD1	.	TRBJ2-7	TRBV10-3	TGTGCCATCAGTGAACGTGAGGGGGCGAGGACCGAGCAGTACTTC	CAISEREGARTEQYF
.	.	TRBJ1-1	TRBV27	TGTGCCAGCAGTTGGGCGGTCGACACTGAAGCTTTCTTT	CASSWAVDTEAFF
.	few	TRBJ2-5	TRBV5-1	TGCGCCAGCAGCTTGGAGAGGGGGGGGCCCAGGACCCAGTACTTC	CASSLERGGPRTQYF
.	few	TRBJ2-7	TRBV6-1	TGTACCAGCAGTGAACAGTCCTACGAGCAGTACTTC	CTSSEQSYEQYF
.	.	TRBJ1-1	TRBV28	TGCGCCAGCAGTCTCAGGATCACTGAAGCTTTCTTT	CASSLRITEAFF
TRBD2	.	TRBJ2-3	TRBV18	TGTGCCAGCTCACCACAGTACTTGCGGGGGAACACAGATACGCAGTATTTT	CASSPQYLRGNTDTQYF
.	few	TRBJ2-1	TRBV4-1	TGCGCCAGCAGCCAAAGAGACCAGCCCGCAAGAAATGAGCAGTTCTTC	CASSQRDQPARNEQFF
.	.	TRBJ1-1	TRBV2	TGTGCCAGCAGTGACCAGTCTGTTGGAACTGAAGCTTTCTTT	CASSDQSVGTEAFF
TRBD1	many	TRBJ2-1	TRBV4-2	TGTGCCAGCAGCCAAGGGGACAGGGGTTACAATGAGCAGTTCTTC	CASSQGDRGYNEQFF
.	.	TRBJ1-6	TRBV7-2	TGTGCCAGCAGCTTATCGTCCCCAAGGGATTCACCCCTCCACTTT	CASSLSSPRDSPLHF
.	many	TRBJ1-2	TRBV19	TGTGCCAGTAGTATAGCCCATGGACAGTACTATGGCTACACCTTC	CASSIAHGQYYGYTF
TRBD1	.	TRBJ1-1	TRBV7-9	TGTGCCAGCAGCGGAAGACAGGGACAGAACACTGAAGCTTTCTTT	CASSGRQGQNTEAFF
.	many	TRBJ2-1	TRBV29-1	TGCAGCGTTGAGGAAGGAAGCTCCTACAATGAGCAGTTCTTC	CSVEEGSSYNEQFF
.	.	TRBJ1-1	TRBV12-3/TRBV12-4	TGTGCCAGCAGAATACACCCGAACACTGAAGCTTTCTTT	CASRIHPNTEAFF
TRBD1	many	TRBJ2-7	TRBV6-5	TGTGCCAGCAGGCCGAGACAGGGGCGCTACGAGCAGTACTTC	CASRPRQGRYEQYF
TRBD2	.	TRBJ2-5	TRBV12-3/TRBV12-4	TGTGCCAGCAGTTTATTGGCGGGAGAAGAGACCCAGTGCTTC	CASSLLAGEETQCF
.	.	TRBJ1-5	TRBV12-2	TGTGCAAGTCGCTTGTGGCAGGGGGCAGGCCAGCCCCAGCATTTT	CASRLWQGAGQPQHF
.	many	TRBJ2-3	TRBV5-1	TGCGCCAGCAGCTTGGCCCAACACTCTAGCACAGATACGCAGTATTTT	CASSLAQHSSTDTQYF
.	.	TRBJ2-7	TRBV18	TGTGCCAGCTCACCGGGGCCAGGGCTTGACGAGCAGTACTTC	CASSPGPGLDEQYF
TRBD1	.	TRBJ2-3	TRBV24-1	TGTGCCACCAGTCTCTCTGGGGACAGCCGCACAGATACGCAGTATTTT	CATSLSGDSRTDTQYF
TRBD1	many	TRBJ2-4	TRBV15	TGTGCCACCAGCAGAGTAACACGGCAGGGGGATTGGATAGCCAAAAACATTCAGTACTTC	CATSRVTRQGDWIAKNIQYF
TRBD2	few	TRBJ2-7	TRBV6-2/TRBV6-3	TGTGCCAGCAGTTACGGTCGGGAAAGCGGGAGGTTTTCCTACGAGCAGTACTTC	CASSYGRESGRFSYEQYF
TRBD1	.	TRBJ2-7	TRBV27	TGTGCCAGCCAGGGACAGGGGATCCACGAGCAGTACTTC	CASQGQGIHEQYF
.	.	TRBJ2-5	TRBV14	TGTGCCAGCAGCCAAGATTACCACACAACCCAGTACTTC	CASSQDYHTTQYF
.	few	TRBJ1-3	TRBV25-1	TGTGCCAGCTCCACTCGGGCGGGGAGTGCTGGAAACACCATATATTTT	CASSTRAGSAGNTIYF
.	.	TRBJ2-7	TRBV29-1	TGCAGCGTTAGTTCTCCGGAGGCAGTTTTC	CSVSSPEAVF
TRBD1	.	TRBJ1-4	TRBV12-3/TRBV12-4	TGTGCCAGCAGTTCATTAGGGGGGACAGGGGCCGGGGGAAAACTGTTTTTT	CASSSLGGTGAGGKLFF
.	many	TRBJ2-5	TRBV28	TGTGCCAGCACCCCCGCTGCAGCGGCCCAAGAGACCCAGTACTTC	CASTPAAAAQETQYF